This TCR beta chain was retrieved from a study of Ad26.COV2.S vaccination and SARS-CoV-2 variants. In the study overall: The donor belonged to the COV1001 Ad26.COV2.S trial arm.

Treatment indicated: about 20 received Ad26.COV2.S at low or high dose, single or two shots; 5 received placebo; per-sample allocation not given. Day 63 following the first vaccine or placebo injection was when the samples were taken. Clones were read by immunoSEQ multiplex PCR, and TCRdb kept only the in-frame ones, dropping some. The sample has some 400,000 clones; around nine tenths are singletons. Germline CDR1 reads SGHNT; CDR2 reads YENEEA. CDR3 length: 13 residues. Trimming left V 5 bases short and J 6 bases short, with 14 bases between. This sample comprised peripheral blood, obtained in a trial of Ad26.COV2.S vaccine versus placebo. The rearrangement uses TRBV11-3 and TRBJ2-7; possibly TRBD2 for D (7 bases). The clonotype was recovered from a person between 18 and 60 years old who received the Ad26.COV2.S COVID-19 vaccine or a placebo. The CDR3 nucleotides read TGTGCCAGCAGCCGGGGGCGGGAGTTCGAGCAGTACTTC. This gives the protein CASSRGREFEQYF. Complete variable domain (other parts from reference TRBV11-3 and TRBJ2-7): EAGVVQSPRYKIIEKKQPVAFWCNPISGHNTLYWYLQNLGQGPELLIRYENEEAVDDSQLPKDRFSAERLKGVDSTLKIQPAELGDSAVYLCASSRGREFEQYFGPGTRLTVT.